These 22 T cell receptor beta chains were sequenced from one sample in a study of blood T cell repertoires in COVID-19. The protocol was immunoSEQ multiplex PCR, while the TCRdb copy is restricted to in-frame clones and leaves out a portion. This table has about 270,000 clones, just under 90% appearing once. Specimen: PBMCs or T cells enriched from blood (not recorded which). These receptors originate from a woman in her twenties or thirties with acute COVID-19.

CDR3 region: CASSQGGQGPQPQHF. CDR3 bases: TGTGCCAGCAGCCAGGGAGGACAGGGGCCGCAGCCCCAGCATTTT. The genes are TRBV4-2 and TRBJ1-5, with 9 nucleotides matching TRBD1. CDR1 LGHNA and CDR2 YNFKEQ come from the germline V gene. The CDR3 is made up of 15 amino acids. V lost 3 bases and J lost 7; bases outside the gene matches: 7.

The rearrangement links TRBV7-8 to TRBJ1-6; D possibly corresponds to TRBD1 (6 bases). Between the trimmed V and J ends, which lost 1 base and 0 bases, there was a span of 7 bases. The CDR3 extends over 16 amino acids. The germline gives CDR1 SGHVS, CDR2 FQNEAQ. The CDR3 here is CASSLGTDSYNSPLHF. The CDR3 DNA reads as TGTGCCAGCAGCTTAGGGACAGACTCCTATAATTCACCCCTCCACTTT.

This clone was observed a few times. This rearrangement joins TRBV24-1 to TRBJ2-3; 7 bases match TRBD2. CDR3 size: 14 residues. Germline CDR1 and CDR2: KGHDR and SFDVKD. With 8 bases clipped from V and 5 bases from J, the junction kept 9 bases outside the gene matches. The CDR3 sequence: CATKTGGPLDTQYF. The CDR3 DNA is TGTGCCACCAAAACGGGAGGCCCACTAGATACGCAGTATTTT.

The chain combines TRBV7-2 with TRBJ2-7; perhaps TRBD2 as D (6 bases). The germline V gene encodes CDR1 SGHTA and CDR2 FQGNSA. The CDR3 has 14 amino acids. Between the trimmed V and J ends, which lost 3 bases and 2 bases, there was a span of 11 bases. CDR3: CASSFGGDPYEQYF. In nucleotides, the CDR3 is TGTGCCAGCAGCTTTGGCGGGGACCCCTACGAGCAGTACTTC.

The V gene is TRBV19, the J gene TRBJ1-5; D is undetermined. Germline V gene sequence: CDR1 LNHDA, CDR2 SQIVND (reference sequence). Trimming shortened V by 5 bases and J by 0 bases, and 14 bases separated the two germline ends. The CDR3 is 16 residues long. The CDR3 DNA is TGTGCCAGTAGTCCTAGAGACGGTTATAGCAATCAGCCCCAGCATTTT. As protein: CASSPRDGYSNQPQHF.

Here the CDR3 reads CASGSGAKNIQYF. The CDR3 DNA reads as TGTGCCAGCGGCTCAGGGGCCAAAAACATTCAGTACTTC. The chain carries TRBV28 and TRBJ2-4; tentative D call: TRBD1 (5 bases). The CDR3 totals 13 residues. Germline CDR1 MDHEN, CDR2 SYDVKM. V lost 8 bases and J 1 base, leaving 9 bases between the germline ends.

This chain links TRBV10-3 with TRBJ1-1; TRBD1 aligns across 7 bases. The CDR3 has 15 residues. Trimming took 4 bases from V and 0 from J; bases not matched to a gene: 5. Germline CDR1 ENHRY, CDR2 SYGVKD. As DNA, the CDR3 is TGTGCCATCAGTGCCTTGACAGGGATGAACACTGAAGCTTTCTTT. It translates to CAISALTGMNTEAFF.

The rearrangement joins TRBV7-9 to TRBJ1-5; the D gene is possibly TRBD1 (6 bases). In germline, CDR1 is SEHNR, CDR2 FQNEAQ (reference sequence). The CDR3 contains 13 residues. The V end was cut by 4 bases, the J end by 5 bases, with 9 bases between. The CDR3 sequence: CASSSGQYQPQHF. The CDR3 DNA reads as TGTGCCAGCAGCTCCGGACAGTATCAGCCCCAGCATTTT.

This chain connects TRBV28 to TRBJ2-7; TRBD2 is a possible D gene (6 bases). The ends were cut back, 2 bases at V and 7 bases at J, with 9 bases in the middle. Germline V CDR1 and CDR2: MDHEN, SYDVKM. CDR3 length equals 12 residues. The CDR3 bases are TGTGCCAGCAGTTTAGGTGGGAGGGAGCAGTACTTC. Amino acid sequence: CASSLGGREQYF.

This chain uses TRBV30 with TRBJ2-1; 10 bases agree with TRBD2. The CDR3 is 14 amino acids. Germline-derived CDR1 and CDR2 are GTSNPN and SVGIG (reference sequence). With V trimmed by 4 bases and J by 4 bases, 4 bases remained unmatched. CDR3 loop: CAWTTSGMYNEQFF. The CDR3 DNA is TGTGCCTGGACTACTAGCGGGATGTACAATGAGCAGTTCTTC.

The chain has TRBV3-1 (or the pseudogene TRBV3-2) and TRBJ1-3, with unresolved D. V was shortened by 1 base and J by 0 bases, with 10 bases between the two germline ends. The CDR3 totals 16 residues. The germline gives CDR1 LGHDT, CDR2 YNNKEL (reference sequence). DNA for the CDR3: TGTGCCAGCAGCCAAGTATGGGCGAGCTCTGGAAACACCATATATTTT. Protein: CASSQVWASSGNTIYF.

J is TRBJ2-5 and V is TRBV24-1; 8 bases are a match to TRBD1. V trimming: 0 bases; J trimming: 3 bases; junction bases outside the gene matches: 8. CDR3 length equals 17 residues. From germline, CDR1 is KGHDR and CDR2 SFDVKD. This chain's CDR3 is CATSDLPPGGIEETQYF. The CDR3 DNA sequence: TGTGCCACCAGTGATTTGCCCCCAGGGGGCATCGAAGAGACCCAGTACTTC.

CDR3: CASSKLCYGRGEHYEQYF. The CDR3 bases are TGTGCCAGCAGCAAATTATGTTACGGTCGGGGAGAGCACTACGAGCAGTACTTC. This chain uses TRBV21-1 with TRBJ2-7; the DNA was not used to check the table's D call, TRBD2. TRBV21-1 corresponds to a pseudogene. This CDR3 has 18 amino acids.

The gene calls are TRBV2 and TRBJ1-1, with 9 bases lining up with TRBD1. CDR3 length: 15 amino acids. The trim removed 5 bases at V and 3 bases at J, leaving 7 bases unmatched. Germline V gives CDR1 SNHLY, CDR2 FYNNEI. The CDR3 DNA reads TGTGCCAGCAGTTTAAGCGGGACAGGGTACACTGAAGCTTTCTTT. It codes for CASSLSGTGYTEAFF.

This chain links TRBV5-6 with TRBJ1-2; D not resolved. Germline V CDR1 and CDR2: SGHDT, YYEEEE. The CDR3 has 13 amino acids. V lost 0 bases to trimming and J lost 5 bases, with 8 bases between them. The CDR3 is CASSLDRRYGYTF. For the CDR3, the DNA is TGTGCCAGCAGCTTGGACAGAAGGTATGGCTACACCTTC.

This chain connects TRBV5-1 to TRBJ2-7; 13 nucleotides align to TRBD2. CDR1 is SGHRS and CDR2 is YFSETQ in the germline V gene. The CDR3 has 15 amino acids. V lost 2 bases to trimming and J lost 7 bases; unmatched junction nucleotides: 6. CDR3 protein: CASSFGLAGEREQYF. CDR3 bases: TGCGCCAGCAGCTTCGGACTAGCGGGAGAAAGAGAGCAGTACTTC.

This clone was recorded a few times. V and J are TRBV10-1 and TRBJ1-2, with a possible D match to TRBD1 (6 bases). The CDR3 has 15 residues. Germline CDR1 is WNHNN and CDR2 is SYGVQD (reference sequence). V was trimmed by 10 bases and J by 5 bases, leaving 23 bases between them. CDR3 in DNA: TGCGCCACCCCCACCCTCCGACAGGCCACTTATGGCTACACCTTC. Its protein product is CATPTLRQATYGYTF.

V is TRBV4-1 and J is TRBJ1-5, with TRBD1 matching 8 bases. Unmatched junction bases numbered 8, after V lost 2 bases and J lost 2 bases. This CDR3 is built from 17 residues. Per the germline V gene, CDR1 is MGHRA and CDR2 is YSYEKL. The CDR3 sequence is CASSQKAGGGGNQPQHF. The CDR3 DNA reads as TGCGCCAGCAGCCAAAAGGCAGGGGGCGGTGGCAATCAGCCCCAGCATTTT.

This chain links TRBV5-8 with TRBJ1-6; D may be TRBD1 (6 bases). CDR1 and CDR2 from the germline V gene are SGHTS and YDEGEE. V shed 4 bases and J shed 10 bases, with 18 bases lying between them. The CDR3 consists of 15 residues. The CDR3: CASSQRIGGSSPLHF. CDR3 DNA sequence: TGTGCCAGCAGCCAACGCATTGGGGGCAGCTCACCCCTCCACTTT.

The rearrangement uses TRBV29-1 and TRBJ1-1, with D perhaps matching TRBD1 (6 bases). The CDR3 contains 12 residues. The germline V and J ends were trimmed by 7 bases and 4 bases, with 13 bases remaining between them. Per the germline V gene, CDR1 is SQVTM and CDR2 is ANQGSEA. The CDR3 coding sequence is TGCAGCGCGGGGGCGCAGGCCACTGAAGCTTTCTTT. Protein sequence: CSAGAQATEAFF.

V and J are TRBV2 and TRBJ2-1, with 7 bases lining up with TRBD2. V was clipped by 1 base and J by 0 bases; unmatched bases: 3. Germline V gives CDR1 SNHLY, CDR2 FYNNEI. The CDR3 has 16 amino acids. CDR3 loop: CASSEERTSSYNEQFF. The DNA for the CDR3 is TGTGCCAGCAGTGAAGAGCGGACTAGCTCCTACAATGAGCAGTTCTTC.

Here the CDR3 DNA reads TGTGCCAGCAACCACGTCGGGGGTACTGGAAACACCATATATTTT. It yields the protein CASNHVGGTGNTIYF. The gene calls are TRBV28 and TRBJ1-3; the D gene is possibly TRBD1 (5 bases). CDR3 length equals 15 residues. Germline CDR1 MDHEN, CDR2 SYDVKM. The V end lost 7 bases, the J end lost 2 bases, and 15 bases lay between the germline ends.